The rows below give T cell receptor beta chains drawn from one sample of a study of blood T cell repertoires in COVID-19. Produced via immunoSEQ multiplex PCR; TCRdb's table is partial and in-frame only. This table has around 300,000 clones, less than 90% appearing once. Sequenced sample: PBMCs or T cells enriched from blood (not recorded which). The receptor set was obtained from a woman between 50 and 59 years old who had recovered from COVID-19. CDR3s include the opening cysteine and the closing phenylalanine or tryptophan. Each record gives: clone size, D gene, J gene, V gene, CDR3 protein, CDR3 DNA. The D gene is left open where the match is weak. Some rows have no size entry. The others give once, few or many, or a class for an expanded clone.

abundance: NA; d_gene: NA; j_gene: TRBJ1-1; v_gene: TRBV7-9; CDR3aa: CASSLARQSEEAFF; CDR3nt: TGTGCCAGCAGCTTAGCCCGCCAGTCGGAGGAAGCTTTCTTT
abundance: NA; d_gene: TRBD1; j_gene: TRBJ1-2; v_gene: TRBV28; CDR3aa: CASGGDRGYGYTF; CDR3nt: TGTGCCAGTGGAGGGGACAGGGGTTATGGCTACACCTTC
abundance: few; d_gene: NA; j_gene: TRBJ1-1; v_gene: TRBV28; CDR3aa: CASSLIVAGLWNTEAFF; CDR3nt: TGTGCCAGCAGTTTAATTGTGGCGGGGCTTTGGAACACTGAAGCTTTCTTT
abundance: NA; d_gene: NA; j_gene: TRBJ2-2; v_gene: TRBV5-8; CDR3aa: CASSVITVTDTGELFF; CDR3nt: TGTGCCAGCAGCGTCATAACAGTCACCGACACCGGGGAGCTGTTTTTT
abundance: once; d_gene: TRBD1; j_gene: TRBJ1-2; v_gene: TRBV7-2; CDR3aa: CASSLSVSTGRRGYTF; CDR3nt: TGTGCCAGCAGCTTAAGTGTTTCGACAGGGCGACGTGGCTACACCTTC
abundance: NA; d_gene: NA; j_gene: TRBJ2-1; v_gene: TRBV2; CDR3aa: CASSRTYGGNNEQFF; CDR3nt: TGTGCCAGCAGCCGGACTTACGGAGGTAACAATGAGCAGTTCTTC
abundance: NA; d_gene: NA; j_gene: TRBJ2-2; v_gene: TRBV5-4; CDR3aa: CASSVGTRNTGELFF; CDR3nt: TGTGCCAGCAGCGTCGGGACTCGGAACACCGGGGAGCTGTTTTTT
abundance: NA; d_gene: NA; j_gene: TRBJ2-7; v_gene: TRBV6-5; CDR3aa: CASSYPYEGSYEQYF; CDR3nt: TGTGCCAGCAGTTACCCTTACGAGGGTTCCTACGAGCAGTACTTC
abundance: NA; d_gene: NA; j_gene: TRBJ1-1; v_gene: TRBV9; CDR3aa: CASSERGLDNTEAFF; CDR3nt: TGTGCCAGCAGCGAGCGCGGCCTCGACAACACTGAAGCTTTCTTT
abundance: NA; d_gene: NA; j_gene: TRBJ1-1; v_gene: TRBV28; CDR3aa: CASSLWRANTEAFF; CDR3nt: TGTGCCAGCAGTTTATGGAGGGCGAACACTGAAGCTTTCTTT
abundance: NA; d_gene: NA; j_gene: TRBJ1-5; v_gene: TRBV15; CDR3aa: CATSNLWVGASRNQPQHF; CDR3nt: TGTGCCACCAGCAATCTATGGGTGGGGGCTAGTCGCAATCAGCCCCAGCATTTT
abundance: NA; d_gene: NA; j_gene: TRBJ1-4; v_gene: TRBV5-1; CDR3aa: CASRDEGEKLFF; CDR3nt: TGCGCCAGCAGAGACGAGGGTGAAAAACTGTTTTTT
abundance: NA; d_gene: NA; j_gene: TRBJ2-7; v_gene: TRBV30; CDR3aa: CAWSVTEPYEQYF; CDR3nt: TGTGCCTGGAGTGTGACAGAACCCTACGAGCAGTACTTC
abundance: NA; d_gene: TRBD1; j_gene: TRBJ1-2; v_gene: TRBV19; CDR3aa: CASSPTDRGNLGGYTF; CDR3nt: TGTGCCAGTAGTCCCACGGACAGGGGGAACCTTGGTGGCTACACCTTC
abundance: NA; d_gene: TRBD2; j_gene: TRBJ2-1; v_gene: TRBV24-1; CDR3aa: CATSDYRSGTWGNEQFF; CDR3nt: TGTGCCACCAGTGACTACCGTAGCGGGACTTGGGGCAATGAGCAGTTCTTC
abundance: NA; d_gene: NA; j_gene: TRBJ1-1; v_gene: TRBV27; CDR3aa: CASSPRRGAEAFF; CDR3nt: TGTGCCAGCAGTCCGCGGCGGGGGGCTGAAGCTTTCTTT
abundance: NA; d_gene: TRBD2; j_gene: TRBJ2-1; v_gene: TRBV6-2/TRBV6-3; CDR3aa: CASSYSALAGVYNEQFF; CDR3nt: TGTGCCAGCAGTTACTCGGCGTTAGCGGGAGTCTACAATGAGCAGTTCTTC
abundance: once; d_gene: NA; j_gene: TRBJ2-5; v_gene: TRBV10-3; CDR3aa: CAISPTEETQYF; CDR3nt: TGTGCCATCAGTCCCACGGAGGAGACCCAGTACTTC
abundance: NA; d_gene: NA; j_gene: TRBJ1-5; v_gene: TRBV19; CDR3aa: CASSMPRAFYQPQHF; CDR3nt: TGTGCCAGTAGTATGCCCAGGGCGTTTTATCAGCCCCAGCATTTT
abundance: NA; d_gene: TRBD1; j_gene: TRBJ1-5; v_gene: TRBV7-2; CDR3aa: CASSLVTGGYQPQHF; CDR3nt: TGTGCCAGCAGCTTAGTGACAGGGGGCTATCAGCCCCAGCATTTT
abundance: NA; d_gene: NA; j_gene: TRBJ2-5; v_gene: TRBV12-3/TRBV12-4; CDR3aa: CASRRALGETQYF; CDR3nt: TGTGCCAGCAGGCGGGCCCTAGGGGAGACCCAGTACTTC
abundance: NA; d_gene: TRBD1; j_gene: TRBJ1-5; v_gene: TRBV2; CDR3aa: CASSDSTGGNQPQHF; CDR3nt: TGTGCCAGCAGTGACTCCACAGGGGGCAATCAGCCCCAGCATTTT
abundance: once; d_gene: TRBD2; j_gene: TRBJ2-1; v_gene: TRBV9; CDR3aa: CASSVVSSGRGEQFF; CDR3nt: TGTGCCAGCAGCGTAGTGTCTAGCGGGAGGGGTGAGCAGTTCTTC
abundance: NA; d_gene: NA; j_gene: TRBJ1-2; v_gene: TRBV5-1; CDR3aa: CASSPDRAVGGYTF; CDR3nt: TGCGCCAGCAGCCCGGACAGAGCAGTAGGTGGCTACACCTTC
abundance: few; d_gene: NA; j_gene: TRBJ2-3; v_gene: TRBV5-1; CDR3aa: CASSLGWGGDTQYF; CDR3nt: TGCGCCAGCAGCTTGGGGTGGGGAGGAGATACGCAGTATTTT
abundance: once; d_gene: NA; j_gene: TRBJ1-2; v_gene: TRBV5-1; CDR3aa: CASRHSQQGRVANYGYTF; CDR3nt: TGCGCCAGCAGACACAGTCAACAGGGACGGGTCGCTAACTATGGCTACACCTTC
abundance: NA; d_gene: TRBD1; j_gene: TRBJ2-7; v_gene: TRBV6-1; CDR3aa: CASSDRQGAAQYF; CDR3nt: TGTGCCAGCAGTGACAGACAGGGGGCAGCGCAGTACTTC
abundance: NA; d_gene: TRBD1; j_gene: TRBJ2-3; v_gene: TRBV9; CDR3aa: CASSVEYRGTDTQYF; CDR3nt: TGTGCCAGCAGCGTAGAGTACAGGGGGACAGATACGCAGTATTTT
abundance: NA; d_gene: NA; j_gene: TRBJ1-1; v_gene: TRBV10-3; CDR3aa: CAISEVMNTEAFF; CDR3nt: TGTGCCATCAGTGAGGTCATGAACACTGAAGCTTTCTTT
abundance: NA; d_gene: TRBD2; j_gene: TRBJ2-7; v_gene: TRBV5-1; CDR3aa: CASSITSVGEQYF; CDR3nt: TGCGCCAGCAGCATTACTAGCGTAGGCGAGCAGTACTTC
abundance: many; d_gene: TRBD2; j_gene: TRBJ2-7; v_gene: TRBV2; CDR3aa: CASTAGAYEQYF; CDR3nt: TGTGCCAGCACGGCGGGAGCCTACGAGCAGTACTTC
abundance: NA; d_gene: TRBD1; j_gene: TRBJ2-6; v_gene: TRBV18; CDR3aa: CASSRTGGFGANVLTF; CDR3nt: TGTGCCAGCTCCCGGACAGGGGGCTTTGGGGCCAACGTCCTGACTTTC
abundance: NA; d_gene: TRBD1; j_gene: TRBJ1-1; v_gene: TRBV9; CDR3aa: CASSETTGQNTEAFF; CDR3nt: TGTGCCAGCAGCGAAACGACAGGGCAGAACACTGAAGCTTTCTTT
abundance: NA; d_gene: TRBD1; j_gene: TRBJ1-5; v_gene: TRBV30; CDR3aa: CAWSAGGLSNQPQHF; CDR3nt: TGTGCCTGGAGCGCAGGGGGGCTAAGCAATCAGCCCCAGCATTTT
abundance: NA; d_gene: TRBD2; j_gene: TRBJ2-2; v_gene: TRBV30; CDR3aa: CAWSRGGDTGELFF; CDR3nt: TGTGCCTGGTCACGGGGGGGGGACACCGGGGAGCTGTTTTTT
abundance: once; d_gene: NA; j_gene: TRBJ2-7; v_gene: TRBV5-4; CDR3aa: CASSLNLGSPYEQYF; CDR3nt: TGTGCCAGCAGCCTGAATTTGGGGAGTCCCTACGAGCAGTACTTC
abundance: NA; d_gene: TRBD1; j_gene: TRBJ1-5; v_gene: TRBV30; CDR3aa: CAWSADRGNQPQHF; CDR3nt: TGTGCCTGGAGTGCGGACAGGGGCAATCAGCCCCAGCATTTT
abundance: NA; d_gene: NA; j_gene: TRBJ2-7; v_gene: TRBV7-9; CDR3aa: CASSSRDKIYEQYF; CDR3nt: TGTGCCAGCAGCTCCCGGGACAAGATCTACGAGCAGTACTTC